This T cell receptor beta chain was obtained from a study of shared clonotypes between healthy human individuals. Overall study context: CD4 naive and memory got three plates each, CD8 naive two, CD8 memory one. Whole-study findings and limits: Incompleteness in sorted-subset sequencing, despite large depth, was shown by rarefaction. Shared clonotypes: 4.5% to 6.5% naive CD4, roughly 4% naive CD8, less than 2.5% memory CD4, under 0.45% memory CD8.

Note on this clone: What it binds is unknown.

Clones were sequenced by immunoSEQ multiplex PCR, and TCRdb holds only the in-frame ones, with some missing. Found here are 2 million to 2.5 million clones, almost 96% of them singletons; the top ten hold more than 0.1%. Germline CDR1 SGHKS, CDR2 YYEKEE (reference sequence). The CDR3 runs to 15 residues. The V and J ends lost 4 bases and 6 bases respectively, with 14 bases between them. The origin of this receptor is a man aged 18 to 29 in good health. This chain joins TRBV5-5 and TRBJ1-6, with D possibly being TRBD1 (5 bases). The sequenced sample consisted of naive CD4+ T cells sorted from blood. Noted subset: CD45RA+ positively selected. CDR3 nucleotide sequence: TGTGCCAGCAGCCGACGACAGCAGATTAATTCACCCCTCCACTTT. Protein sequence: CASSRRQQINSPLHF.